This T cell receptor (beta chain) emerged from a study of vaccination effects on CD4 cells after COVID-19. Before sequencing took place, the ViraFEST assay used viral peptide pools to expand antigen-specific CD4+ T cells. Between days 9 and 11 of culture, CD4+ T cells were separated out. Confirmation by PCR established that the person had SARS-CoV-2 infection between March and December 2020. The germline gives CDR1 SNHLY, CDR2 FYNNEI. This CDR3 is 14 amino acids long. V was cut by 7 bases and J by 0 bases, with 13 bases left in between. As to this clone: What it binds is unknown.

Clones were sequenced by immunoSEQ multiplex PCR, and TCRdb holds only the in-frame ones, with some missing. The repertoire holds around 75,000 clones, with 60% to 75% as singletons. The chain recombines TRBV2 with TRBJ2-7; D uncertain. Source: CD4+ T cells from PBMCs cultured with HIV peptides, taken before COVID-19 vaccination. Subset described: HIV-1 Nef peptide pool negative control/reference culture. The sequence derives from a human donor who had a prior SARS-CoV-2 infection. CDR3 region: CASMSTLSSYEQYF. The CDR3 nucleotides are TGTGCCAGCATGTCGACTCTCAGCTCCTACGAGCAGTACTTC.